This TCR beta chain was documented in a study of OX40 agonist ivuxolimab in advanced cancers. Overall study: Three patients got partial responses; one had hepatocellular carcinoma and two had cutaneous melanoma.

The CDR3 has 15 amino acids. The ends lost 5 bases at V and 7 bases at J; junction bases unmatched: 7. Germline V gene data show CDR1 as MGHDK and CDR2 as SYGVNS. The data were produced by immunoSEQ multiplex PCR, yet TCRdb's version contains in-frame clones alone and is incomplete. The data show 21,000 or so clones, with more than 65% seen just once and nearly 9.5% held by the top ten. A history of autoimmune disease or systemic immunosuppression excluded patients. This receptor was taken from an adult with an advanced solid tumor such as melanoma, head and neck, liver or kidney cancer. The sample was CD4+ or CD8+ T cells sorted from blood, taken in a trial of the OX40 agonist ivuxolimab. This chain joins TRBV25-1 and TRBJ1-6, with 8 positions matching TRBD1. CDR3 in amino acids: CASSWTGSKNSPLHF. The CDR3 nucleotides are TGTGCCAGCAGTTGGACAGGGTCTAAGAATTCACCCCTCCACTTT.